The 17 T cell receptor beta chains given below trace back to one sample, sequenced in a study of T cells in Graves' hyperthyroidism and ophthalmopathy. Authors of the study amplified TCR beta CDR3 regions from RNA transcripts. The HTBI set primed first-round TCR CDR3 RT-PCR. TCRdb used MiXCR to reprocess the multiplex PCR reads, holding one entry per CDR3 protein. The data hold roughly 750,000 distinct CDR3 sequences, with about a sixth observed a single time. The sample was blood. The receptors derive from a man younger than 30 with Graves' hyperthyroidism.

The V and J genes are TRBV20-1 and TRBJ2-4, with 14 bases identical to TRBD2. The CDR3 has 14 amino acids. J lost 5 bases, V lost 3 bases, and 0 bases had no gene match. In germline, CDR1 is DFQATT, CDR2 SNEGSKA (reference sequence). CDR3 nucleotide sequence: TGCAGTGCTAGGGGACTAGCGGGAGAAAACATTCAGTACTTC. Amino acid sequence: CSARGLAGENIQYF.

The chain recombines TRBV11-2 with TRBJ1-2; D remains unclear. The CDR3 length is 14 residues. Germline CDR1 reads SGHAT; CDR2 reads FQNNGV. The ends were cut back, 4 bases at V and 6 bases at J, with 15 bases in the middle. CDR3 nucleotides: TGTGCCAGCAGCTCCAGGCCCCTCGGGGATGGCTACACCTTC. Translation: CASSSRPLGDGYTF. The full variable domain, its missing parts supplied by reference TRBV11-2 and TRBJ1-2, is EAGVAQSPRYKIIEKRQSVAFWCNPISGHATLYWYQQILGQGPKLLIQFQNNGVVDDSQLPKDRFSAERLKGVDSTLKIQPAKLEDSAVYLCASSSRPLGDGYTFGSGTRLTVV.

The chain uses TRBV18 and TRBJ1-2; weak D call: TRBD1 (6 bases). CDR3 length equals 15 residues. Trimming removed 0 bases from V and 4 bases from J, with 12 bases in between. Germline lookup yields CDR1 KGHSH and CDR2 LQKENI. CDR3 loop: CASSPPRGASYGYTF. In DNA form, the CDR3 reads TGTGCCAGCTCACCACCGAGGGGGGCTTCCTATGGCTACACCTTC.

The chain has TRBV5-1 and TRBJ2-1, with D perhaps matching TRBD1 (5 bases). V shed 0 bases and J shed 3 bases, with 10 bases lying between them. The CDR3 is 15 residues long. Per the germline V gene, CDR1 is SGHRS and CDR2 is YFSETQ. CDR3 sequence reads: CASSLGRTNYNEQFF. As DNA, the CDR3 is TGCGCCAGCAGCTTGGGCCGGACAAACTACAATGAGCAGTTCTTC.

This clonotype was recorded at least ten times. This rearrangement joins TRBV11-3 to TRBJ2-6; D perhaps matches TRBD1 (6 bases). The germline gives CDR1 SGHNT, CDR2 YENEEA. CDR3 length: 15 amino acids. The V gene lost 3 bases and the J gene lost 3 bases, with 9 bases spanning the gap. The CDR3 sequence: CASSFQGLGANVLTF. The CDR3 nucleotides read TGTGCCAGCAGCTTTCAGGGGCTTGGGGCCAACGTCCTGACTTTC.

The V gene is TRBV5-1, the J gene TRBJ2-6; D gene ambiguous. The CDR3 spans 21 residues. Germline lookup yields CDR1 SGHRS and CDR2 YFSETQ. The V gene lost 0 bases and the J gene lost 0 bases, with 22 bases spanning the gap. The CDR3 region is CASSLAWLGQQYHSGANVLTF. The DNA of the CDR3 is TGCGCCAGCAGCTTGGCCTGGCTAGGCCAGCAGTATCACTCTGGGGCCAACGTCCTGACTTTC. The complete variable domain, with remaining parts taken from reference TRBV5-1 and TRBJ2-6, reads KAGVTQTPRYLIKTRGQQVTLSCSPISGHRSVSWYQQTPGQGLQFLFEYFSETQRNKGNFPGRFSGRQFSNSRSEMNVSTLELGDSALYLCASSLAWLGQQYHSGANVLTFGAGSRLTVL.

This clonotype was seen ten or more times. The chain recombines TRBV12-3 or TRBV12-4 with TRBJ2-3, with TRBD2 as a possible D gene (6 bases). Trimming left V 7 bases short and J 2 bases short, with 13 bases between. CDR3 length equals 14 residues. CDR3 in DNA: TGTGCCAGCAACCCCGGACTAATCACAGATACGCAGTATTTT. The encoded protein is CASNPGLITDTQYF.

The gene calls are TRBV9 and TRBJ2-2, with a tentative D call TRBD1 (5 bases). With 0 bases removed from V and 3 bases from J, the gap between germline ends came to 9 bases. The germline CDR1 and CDR2 sequences are SGDLS and YYNGEE. The CDR3 consists of 15 residues. The CDR3 DNA is TGTGCCAGCAGCGTAGGGGGCAGTTACACCGGGGAGCTGTTTTTT. Protein product: CASSVGGSYTGELFF.

The CDR3 coding sequence is TGTGCCAGCTCACAGTACTGGGGAAGGGGCAATCAGCCCCAGCATTTT. It specifies CASSQYWGRGNQPQHF. This chain links TRBV7-8 with TRBJ1-5; D call uncertain. The CDR3 has 16 amino acids. The V end was cut by 8 bases, the J end by 2 bases, with 19 bases between. Germline V lookup: CDR1 SGHVS, CDR2 FQNEAQ.

This clonotype was counted ten times or more. V is TRBV28 and J is TRBJ2-1, with TRBD2 matching over 11 bases. Germline V gene data show CDR1 as MDHEN and CDR2 as SYDVKM. V lost 5 bases to trimming and J lost 1 base; unmatched junction nucleotides: 4. This CDR3 contains 16 residues. The CDR3 DNA reads TGTGCCAGCAGTCTCTGGACTAGCGGGTCCTACAATGAGCAGTTCTTC. It is translated as CASSLWTSGSYNEQFF.

This clonotype has at least ten counts. The chain links TRBV7-2 to TRBJ1-5; 7 bases agree with TRBD1. In germline, CDR1 is SGHTA, CDR2 FQGNSA. With V trimmed by 5 bases and J by 7 bases, 5 bases remained unmatched. This CDR3 is built from 13 residues. The CDR3 here is CASSHDREQPQHF. As DNA, the CDR3 is TGTGCCAGCAGCCACGACAGGGAGCAGCCCCAGCATTTT.

The genes are TRBV28 and TRBJ2-3, with D tentatively TRBD1 (5 bases). Trimming took off 3 bases at V and 6 bases at J, with 13 bases between the two ends. CDR1 and CDR2 from the germline V gene are MDHEN and SYDVKM. The CDR3 runs 14 residues. CDR3 in DNA: TGTGCCAGCAGTTTGGGGCTAAAAAGGGATACGCAGTATTTT. Translated, it gives CASSLGLKRDTQYF.

This chain connects TRBV28 to TRBJ2-7, with D hard to call. Between the trimmed V and J ends, which lost 2 bases and 2 bases, there was a span of 7 bases. This CDR3 has 13 residues. Germline V lookup: CDR1 MDHEN, CDR2 SYDVKM. CDR3 bases: TGTGCCAGCAGTTTAAGTGTAGCCTACGAGCAGTACTTC. As protein: CASSLSVAYEQYF.

This clonotype was detected ten times or more. The chain couples TRBV27 to TRBJ2-3; 8 bases agree with TRBD2. Germline lookup yields CDR1 MNHEY and CDR2 SMNVEV (reference sequence). V gave up 0 bases and J gave up 2 bases; unmatched junction bases: 1. The CDR3 contains 15 residues. CDR3 sequence: CASSLSRGDTDTQYF. In nucleotides, the CDR3 is TGTGCCAGCAGTTTATCGCGGGGGGACACAGATACGCAGTATTTT.

As to this clonotype: Given a much more abundant clone one base away, this may be a read error. This chain links TRBV6-4 with TRBJ2-3; the D is unclear. V was pared by 2 bases and J by 0 bases, with 3 bases between. The CDR3 has 13 amino acids. Germline V gene lookup returns CDR1 MRHNA and CDR2 SNTAGT. The CDR3 DNA reads TGTGCCAGCAGTGACGAGAGCACAGATACGCAGTATTTT. Protein product: CASSDESTDTQYF.

In its sample, this clonotype was seen many times. The chain couples TRBV20-1 to TRBJ2-7, with D perhaps matching TRBD1 or TRBD2 (6 bases each). V lost 5 bases and J lost 4, with 15 bases in between. The CDR3 covers 13 residues. The germline V gene encodes CDR1 DFQATT and CDR2 SNEGSKA (reference sequence). CDR3 protein: CSALLGGQYEQYF. CDR3 nucleotides: TGCAGTGCTCTCCTGGGGGGACAATACGAGCAGTACTTC.

This clonotype was detected many times. The chain carries TRBV28 and TRBJ1-1; D is possibly TRBD1 (5 bases). Germline CDR1 and CDR2: MDHEN and SYDVKM. The CDR3 spans 17 residues. V was cut by 5 bases and J by 0 bases, with 19 bases left in between. The CDR3 here is CASSPSGKGPMNTEAFF. The CDR3 region has the DNA TGTGCCAGCAGTCCAAGCGGGAAGGGACCGATGAACACTGAAGCTTTCTTT.